This record looks at one TCR beta chain sequence and its context. Its cognate antigen has yet to be identified. Base qualities were left out, and no much larger clone turns up one base away. These data originate in a study of T cells after yellow fever vaccination (dated by TCRdb to about 2019). Turning to the overall study: Libraries from fractions with low cell numbers were prepared with the SMART-Seq v4 Ultra Low Input RNA kit. Bulk TCR alpha and beta repertoires were sequenced longitudinally to track T-cell clones before and after primary and booster YFV17D yellow fever vaccination. Two healthy male donors, one aged 18 to 29 and one aged 30 to 40 years, were included in the cohort. Bulk PBMC replicates and cell subsets were isolated from blood drawn at multiple timepoints before and after both primary and secondary immunization. Overall results and qualifications from the work: Computational filtering was required because FACS-sorted repertoires could contain abundant contaminating clonotypes from the bulk population. Most clones expanded after primary vaccination were re-detected after the booster (96% of CD4 and approximately 85% of CD8), suggesting broad memory maintenance. Compared with the primary T-cell response, the secondary T-cell response was weaker but faster, peaking on day 5 rather than day 15. A small share of clonotypes was detected in both CD4 and CD8 compartments, with the overlap likely arising from convergent recombination. The study included only a couple of donors, which limits how far the findings can be generalized.

The reads were generated on an Illumina NovaSeq 6000. Synthesis of TCR cDNA relied on 5'RACE template switching, a step that introduced a universal primer site along with unique molecular identifiers. Priming for cDNA synthesis came from both the TCR alpha and TCR beta constant segments. Two PCR steps were used to amplify libraries, with sample barcodes and sequencing adapters being added in the second step. Sequencing of the libraries was done on either Illumina HiSeq 2500 (2x100 bp) or NovaSeq (2x150 bp). The paper's data handling went like this. MIGEC handled demultiplexing of reads and collapsing into UMI consensus sequences, while MiXCR performed V(D)J alignment. Vaccine-responding clonotypes were defined with edgeR using replicate PBMC samples, requiring FDR below 0.01 and a log2 fold change above 5 up to day 15. Bulk clonotypes were assigned CD4 or CD8 identity according to which sequenced CD4 or CD8 repertoire held them at higher abundance. TCRdb reprocessing: public reads trimmed at Q25 with fastp, clones called with MiXCR, in-frame beta chains kept. Here each entry gathers all rows of one CDR3 protein and keeps the most common genes and DNA. V and J calls and clone size were set by TCRdb, not the authors. The sample contains some 320,000 distinct CDR3 sequences, 8.7% of them found a single time. The ten largest clones add up to around 3.5% of the sample.

The label giving this sample's treatment or condition can be read as: live attenuated yellow fever vaccine strain. PBMCs were isolated from peripheral blood using a standard Ficoll-Paque protocol. CD4 and CD8 T-cell fractions were isolated with Dynabeads CD4 and CD8 positive selection kits. TriZol was used to extract RNA from bulk PBMCs, CD4 and CD8 fractions, and dextramer-positive and dextramer-negative fractions. The germline V end is reduced by 5 bases and the J end by 5 bases; junction bases left unmatched: 10. The germline V gene gives CDR1 as SGHTA and CDR2 as FQGTGA. The CDR3 contains 15 residues, cysteine and phenylalanine counted. The read is trimmed to its CDR3 DNA, 45 bases read in frame from base 1.

The source material was CD4+ T cells sorted from PBMCs, sampled 5 days after the yellow fever booster vaccination. The chain is encoded by TRBV7-3 joined to TRBJ2-5; TRBD2 aligns with 8 central bases. This TCR derives from a man younger than 35 who received the YFV17D yellow fever vaccine. CDR3 loop: CASSPSGSGAETQYF. The nucleotides are TGTGCCAGCAGCCCCAGTGGTAGCGGGGCGGAGACCCAGTACTTC.